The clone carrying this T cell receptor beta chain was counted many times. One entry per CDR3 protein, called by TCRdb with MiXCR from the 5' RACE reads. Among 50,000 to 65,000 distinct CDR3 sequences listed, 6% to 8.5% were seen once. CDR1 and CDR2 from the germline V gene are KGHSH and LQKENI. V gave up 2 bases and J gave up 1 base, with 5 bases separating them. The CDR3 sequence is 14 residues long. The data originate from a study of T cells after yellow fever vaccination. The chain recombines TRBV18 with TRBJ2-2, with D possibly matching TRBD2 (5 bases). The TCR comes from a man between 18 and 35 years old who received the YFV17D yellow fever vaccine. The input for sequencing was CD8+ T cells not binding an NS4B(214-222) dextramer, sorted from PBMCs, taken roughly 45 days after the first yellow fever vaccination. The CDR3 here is CASSPAGNTGELFF. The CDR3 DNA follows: TGTGCCAGCTCACCAGCGGGGAACACCGGGGAGCTGTTTTTT.